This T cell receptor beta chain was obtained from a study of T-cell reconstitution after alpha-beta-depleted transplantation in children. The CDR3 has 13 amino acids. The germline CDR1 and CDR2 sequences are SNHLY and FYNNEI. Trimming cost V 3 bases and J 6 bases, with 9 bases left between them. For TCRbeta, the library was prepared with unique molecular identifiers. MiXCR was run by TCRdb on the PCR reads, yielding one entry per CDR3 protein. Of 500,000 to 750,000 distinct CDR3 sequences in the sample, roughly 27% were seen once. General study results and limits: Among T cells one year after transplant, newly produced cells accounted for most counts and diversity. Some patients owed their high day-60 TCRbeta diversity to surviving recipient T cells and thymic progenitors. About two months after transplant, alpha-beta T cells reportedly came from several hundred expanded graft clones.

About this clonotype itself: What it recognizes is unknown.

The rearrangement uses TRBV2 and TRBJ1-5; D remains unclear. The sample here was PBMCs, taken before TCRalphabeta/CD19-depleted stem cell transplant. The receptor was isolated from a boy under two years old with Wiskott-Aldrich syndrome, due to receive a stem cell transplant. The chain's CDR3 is CASSDLRGQPQHF. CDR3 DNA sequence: TGTGCCAGCAGTGATTTACGAGGTCAGCCCCAGCATTTT.